This TCR beta chain was captured in a study of blood T cell repertoires in COVID-19. Per the germline V gene, CDR1 is LGHNA and CDR2 is YSLEER. The CDR3 has 13 amino acids. The junction had 6 bases not matched to a gene; V was cut back by 1 base and J by 12 bases. In the authors' workflow: By means of reference gene primer amplification, nucleated cell counts were estimated. Profiling relied on immunoSEQ multiplex PCR, and the TCRdb table lists in-frame clones only, not all of them. V and J calls and clone size are copied from that table; D and trimming were computed from the DNA. The top ten clones hold around 1.6% of a sample with about 210,000 clones, almost 90% of them seen once.

The V call is TRBV4-3, the J call TRBJ2-7; 10 nucleotides align to TRBD2. Material for sequencing was peripheral blood. The sequence was obtained from a man younger than 35 with active or convalescent COVID-19. The CDR3 is CASSQGAGGSPYF. CDR3 nucleotide sequence: TGCGCCAGCAGCCAAGGAGCGGGAGGGTCACCGTACTTC.